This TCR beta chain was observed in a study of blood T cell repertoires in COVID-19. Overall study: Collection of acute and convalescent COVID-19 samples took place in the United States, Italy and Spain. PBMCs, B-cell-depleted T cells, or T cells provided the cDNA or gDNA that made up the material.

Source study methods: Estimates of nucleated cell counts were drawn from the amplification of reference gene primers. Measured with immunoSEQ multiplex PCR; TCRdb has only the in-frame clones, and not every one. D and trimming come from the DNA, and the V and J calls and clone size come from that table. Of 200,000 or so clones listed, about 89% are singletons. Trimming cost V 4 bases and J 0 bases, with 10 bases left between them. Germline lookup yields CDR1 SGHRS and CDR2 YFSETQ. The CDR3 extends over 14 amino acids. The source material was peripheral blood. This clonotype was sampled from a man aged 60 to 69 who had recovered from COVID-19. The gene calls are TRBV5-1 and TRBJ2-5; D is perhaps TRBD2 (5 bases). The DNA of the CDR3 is TGCGCCAGCAGCGGCGGACTGTACCAAGAGACCCAGTACTTC. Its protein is CASSGGLYQETQYF. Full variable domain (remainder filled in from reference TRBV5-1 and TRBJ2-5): KAGVTQTPRYLIKTRGQQVTLSCSPISGHRSVSWYQQTPGQGLQFLFEYFSETQRNKGNFPGRFSGRQFSNSRSEMNVSTLELGDSALYLCASSGGLYQETQYFGPGTRLLVL.